These 11 T cell receptor beta chains share one sample of origin, sequenced in a study of radiation and T cells in renal cell carcinoma. Time point described: blood 4 weeks post-SBRT, at nephrectomy. Indicated treatment: 15 Gy SBRT to primary tumor, nephrectomy 4 weeks later. TCRdb's table, derived via immunoSEQ multiplex PCR, lists solely in-frame clones and lacks some. Seen here are about 78,000 clones, 80% to 90% observed once, and the top ten hold roughly 6%. Sequenced here: blood, sampled from a patient whose treatment included radiotherapy and nephrectomy. These receptors were taken from a woman in her 70s with renal cell carcinoma.

In its sample, this clone was seen a few times. The chain carries TRBV30 and TRBJ1-1, with 7 bases matching TRBD1. CDR1 GTSNPN and CDR2 SVGIG come from the germline V gene (reference sequence). V lost 4 bases to trimming and J lost 6 bases; unmatched junction nucleotides: 8. The CDR3 runs to 13 residues. This chain's CDR3 is CAWKSRGLSEAFF. In nucleotides, the CDR3 is TGTGCCTGGAAGTCGAGGGGGCTTTCTGAAGCTTTCTTT. Full variable domain (rest looked up from reference TRBV30 and TRBJ1-1): SQTIHQWPATLVQPVGSPLSLECTVEGTSNPNLYWYRQAAGRGLQLLFYSVGIGQISSEVPQNLSASRPQDRQFILSSKKLLLSDSGFYLCAWKSRGLSEAFFGQGTRLTVV.

This chain uses TRBV28 with TRBJ1-4; D is possibly TRBD1 (5 bases). The V end lost 2 bases, the J end lost 5 bases, and 12 bases lay between the germline ends. Germline V gene data show CDR1 as MDHEN and CDR2 as SYDVKM. CDR3 size: 15 residues. CDR3 coding DNA: TGTGCCAGCAGTTTAGTAGGGGCCCACAATGAAAAACTGTTTTTT. It translates to CASSLVGAHNEKLFF.

The V call is TRBV6-1, the J call TRBJ1-5; D is ambiguous. Germline V gives CDR1 MNHNS, CDR2 SASEGT. This CDR3 has 15 residues. V was clipped by 5 bases and J by 7 bases, with 18 bases between them. CDR3 in DNA: TGTGCCAGCAGTCCGCTCGGGAGGGTCGACCAGCCCCAGCATTTT. This gives the protein CASSPLGRVDQPQHF.

This clone has a single count. The chain carries TRBV6-6 and TRBJ1-2, with D hard to call. CDR1 MNHNY and CDR2 SVGAGI come from the germline V gene (reference sequence). V lost 2 bases, J lost 6 bases, and 7 bases lay in between. This CDR3 is built from 12 residues. In nucleotides, the CDR3 is TGTGCCAGCAGTTACGGGCCCGATGGCTACACCTTC. It codes for CASSYGPDGYTF.

The rearrangement links TRBV5-1 to TRBJ2-7, with TRBD1 identical over 7 bases. The CDR3 totals 14 residues. The V gene's germline CDR1 is SGHRS and CDR2 YFSETQ. The J segment lost 3 bases and the V segment lost 5 bases, leaving 8 bases of the junction unmatched. This chain's CDR3 is CASRSNRDSYEQYF. DNA for the CDR3: TGCGCCAGCAGATCTAACCGGGACAGCTACGAGCAGTACTTC.

The V and J genes are TRBV6-6 and TRBJ1-5; D is perhaps TRBD1 (5 bases). The germline V gene has CDR1 MNHNY and CDR2 SVGAGI (reference sequence). This CDR3 is 14 amino acids long. V lost 3 bases and J 2 bases, leaving 8 bases between the germline ends. The CDR3, as DNA: TGTGCCAGCAGTTATCGGGGGGGCAATCAGCCCCAGCATTTT. It yields the protein CASSYRGGNQPQHF.

J is TRBJ2-2 and V is TRBV30; D gene ambiguous. This CDR3 region has 13 residues. V lost 5 bases, J lost 4 bases, and 11 bases lay in between. Germline V CDR1 and CDR2: GTSNPN, SVGIG (reference sequence). This chain's CDR3 is CAWSGASTGELFF. For the CDR3, the DNA is TGTGCCTGGTCAGGTGCGTCCACCGGGGAGCTGTTTTTT.

The chain employs TRBV6-5 and TRBJ1-5; 9 bases match TRBD1. V gave up 6 bases and J gave up 4 bases; unmatched junction bases: 7. CDR3 length equals 15 residues. Germline V gives CDR1 MNHEY, CDR2 SVGAGI. CDR3 in DNA: TGTGCCAGCAGCCAATACAGGGGGCATAATCAGCCCCAGCATTTT. Its protein is CASSQYRGHNQPQHF.

The CDR3 DNA sequence: TGTGCCTGGAGTGTACCTAGCGGGCTCACAGATACGCAGTATTTT. The encoded protein is CAWSVPSGLTDTQYF. The V call is TRBV30, the J call TRBJ2-3; TRBD2 agrees at 8 bases. With V trimmed by 0 bases and J by 2 bases, 4 bases remained unmatched. The CDR3 runs 15 residues. CDR1 and CDR2 from the germline V gene are GTSNPN and SVGIG (reference sequence).

The chain is built from TRBV29-1 and TRBJ2-2; TRBD2 is a possible D gene (6 bases). The CDR3 is made up of 14 amino acids. V gave up 2 bases and J gave up 0 bases, with 7 bases separating them. Looked up from germline, CDR1 is SQVTM and CDR2 is ANQGSEA. The CDR3 region has the DNA TGCAGCGTTGAAAGGACTACGAACACCGGGGAGCTGTTTTTT. It encodes CSVERTTNTGELFF.

The chain links TRBV27 to TRBJ2-1, with 9 bases aligning to TRBD1. There are 15 residues in the CDR3. CDR1 is MNHEY, CDR2 SMNVEV, per germline (reference sequence). The junction had 11 bases not matched to a gene; V was cut back by 5 bases and J by 9 bases. The CDR3 DNA sequence: TGTGCCAGCAGTCAAGCGGGACAGGGCAAGGGTGAGCAGTTCTTC. This encodes CASSQAGQGKGEQFF.